This T cell receptor beta chain was retrieved from a study of radiation and T cells in renal cell carcinoma. This CDR3 contains 17 residues. The table came from immunoSEQ multiplex PCR; TCRdb's copy has only in-frame clones and leaves some out. Among about 58,000 clones listed, around 76% were seen once. As to time point: blood 2 weeks post-SBRT. Stated treatment: 15 Gy SBRT to primary tumor, nephrectomy 4 weeks later. The sample consisted of blood, taken from a patient whose treatment included radiotherapy and nephrectomy. This sequence was found in a man aged 55 to 70 with renal cell carcinoma. The chain uses TRBV21-1 and TRBJ1-3; the table's D call, TRBD1, was not checked against the DNA. TRBV21-1 is marked as a pseudogene. DNA for the CDR3: TGTGCCAGCAGCAAGGTAGGGACACTCAGCCCTGGAAACACCATATATTTT. As protein: CASSKVGTLSPGNTIYF.